This T cell receptor beta chain was recorded in a study of blood T cell repertoires in COVID-19. Overall study context: T cells, B-cell-depleted T cells, or PBMCs provided the cDNA or gDNA that served as material.

Study processing details: How many nucleated cells were present was estimated from reference gene primer amplification. Clones were sequenced by immunoSEQ multiplex PCR, and TCRdb holds only the in-frame ones, with some missing. The D gene and trimming were derived from the DNA, and the V and J assignments and clone size from that table. The table lists tens of thousands of clones, roughly 88% of them singletons, with just under 2% in the top ten. V shed 2 bases, J shed 7 bases, and the junction held 7 bases outside the gene matches. The CDR3 sequence is 15 residues long. Germline CDR1 is SGHRS and CDR2 is YFSETQ.

The sequence was collected from a man aged 25-45 years with acute or convalescent COVID-19. The chain has TRBV5-1 and TRBJ1-4, with 8 bases matching TRBD1. Sequenced input: peripheral blood. The CDR3 DNA sequence: TGCGCCAGCAGCTTATCGGGACAGGATGGTGAAAAACTGTTTTTT. It specifies CASSLSGQDGEKLFF.